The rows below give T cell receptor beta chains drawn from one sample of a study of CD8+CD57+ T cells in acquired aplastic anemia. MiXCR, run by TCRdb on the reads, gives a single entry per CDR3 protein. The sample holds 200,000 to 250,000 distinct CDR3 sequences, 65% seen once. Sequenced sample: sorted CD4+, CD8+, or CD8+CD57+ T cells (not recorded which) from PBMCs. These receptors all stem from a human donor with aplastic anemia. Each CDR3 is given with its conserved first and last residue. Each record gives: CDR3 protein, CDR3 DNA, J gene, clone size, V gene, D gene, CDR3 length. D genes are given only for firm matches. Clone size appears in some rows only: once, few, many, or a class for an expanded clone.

CDR3: CASSSSGSTDTQYF
DNA: TGTGCCAGCAGCAGCTCAGGGTCCACAGATACGCAGTATTTT
J: TRBJ2-3
size: NA
V: TRBV9
D: NA
length: 14

CDR3: CASSLEAFGSWNEQYF
DNA: TGTGCCAGCAGCTTAGAAGCTTTCGGGAGTTGGAACGAGCAGTACTTC
J: TRBJ2-7
size: NA
V: TRBV7-6
D: NA
length: 16

CDR3: CASSQLAGGRYDEQFF
DNA: TGTGCCAGCAGCCAACTAGCGGGGGGCCGGTACGATGAGCAGTTCTTC
J: TRBJ2-1
size: few
V: TRBV5-6
D: TRBD2
length: 16

CDR3: CASSLAHEVNQPQHF
DNA: TGTGCCAGCAGTTTAGCGCATGAGGTTAACCAGCCCCAGCATTTT
J: TRBJ1-5
size: many
V: TRBV12-3/TRBV12-4
D: NA
length: 15

CDR3: CASSFDRDFYSPLHF
DNA: TGTGCCAGCAGCTTCGACAGGGACTTCTATTCACCCCTCCACTTT
J: TRBJ1-6
size: once
V: TRBV7-2
D: TRBD1
length: 15

CDR3: CGVERQGAEAFF
DNA: TGCGGCGTTGAGAGACAGGGGGCTGAAGCTTTCTTT
J: TRBJ1-1
size: once
V: TRBV29-1
D: TRBD1
length: 12

CDR3: CASTLRGGGEAFF
DNA: TGTGCCAGCACCCTAAGAGGGGGAGGTGAAGCTTTCTTT
J: TRBJ1-1
size: NA
V: TRBV12-3/TRBV12-4
D: NA
length: 13

CDR3: CASSPYGNSYEQYF
DNA: TGTGCCAGCAGCCCATACGGGAACTCCTACGAGCAGTACTTC
J: TRBJ2-7
size: few
V: TRBV7-8
D: NA
length: 14

CDR3: CASVPGQGQEAFF
DNA: TGTGCCAGCGTCCCGGGACAAGGTCAAGAAGCTTTCTTT
J: TRBJ1-1
size: NA
V: TRBV2
D: NA
length: 13

CDR3: CASSELGTYGYTF
DNA: TGTGCCAGCAGTGAGTTGGGGACCTATGGCTACACCTTC
J: TRBJ1-2
size: few
V: TRBV2
D: NA
length: 13

CDR3: CSVEFSVIPSGANVLTF
DNA: TGCAGCGTTGAATTTAGCGTTATTCCTTCTGGGGCCAACGTCCTGACTTTC
J: TRBJ2-6
size: NA
V: TRBV29-1
D: NA
length: 17

CDR3: CATSSATGPGEQYF
DNA: TGTGCCACCAGCAGCGCCACAGGGCCGGGCGAGCAGTACTTC
J: TRBJ2-7
size: NA
V: TRBV15
D: NA
length: 14

CDR3: CASSVVGVNSPLHF
DNA: TGTGCCAGCAGCGTAGTAGGGGTAAATTCACCCCTCCACTTT
J: TRBJ1-6
size: NA
V: TRBV9
D: NA
length: 14

CDR3: CASSIGTGQGETQYF
DNA: TGTGCCAGTAGTATAGGGACGGGACAGGGAGAGACCCAGTACTTC
J: TRBJ2-5
size: NA
V: TRBV19
D: TRBD1
length: 15

CDR3: CASRRQGETQYF
DNA: TGTGCCAGCAGAAGACAGGGTGAGACCCAGTACTTC
J: TRBJ2-5
size: few
V: TRBV6-6
D: TRBD1
length: 12

CDR3: CASSLAPEGTEAFF
DNA: TGTGCCAGCAGCTTAGCACCCGAGGGTACTGAAGCTTTCTTT
J: TRBJ1-1
size: NA
V: TRBV7-2
D: NA
length: 14

CDR3: CATRSSAYNEQFF
DNA: TGTGCCACCAGGTCGTCTGCCTACAATGAGCAGTTCTTC
J: TRBJ2-1
size: NA
V: TRBV24-1
D: NA
length: 13

CDR3: CASSESGFTEAFF
DNA: TGCGCCAGCAGTGAGTCGGGTTTCACTGAAGCTTTCTTT
J: TRBJ1-1
size: many
V: TRBV10-2
D: NA
length: 13

CDR3: CASSLGTGGNSPLHF
DNA: TGTGCCAGCAGTTTAGGTACAGGGGGAAATTCACCCCTCCACTTT
J: TRBJ1-6
size: many
V: TRBV12-3/TRBV12-4
D: TRBD1
length: 15

CDR3: CASSLHRDSPGQFF
DNA: TGTGCCAGCAGCTTACACCGGGACAGCCCCGGGCAGTTCTTC
J: TRBJ2-1
size: few
V: TRBV7-3
D: TRBD1
length: 14

CDR3: CASSRGGIVQYF
DNA: TGTGCCAGCAGCCGGGGGGGGATTGTCCAGTACTTC
J: TRBJ2-5
size: NA
V: TRBV7-2
D: TRBD2
length: 12

CDR3: CASSLGVGGGPYNEQFF
DNA: TGTGCCAGCAGCTTAGGGGTTGGCGGGGGCCCCTACAATGAGCAGTTCTTC
J: TRBJ2-1
size: NA
V: TRBV11-2
D: NA
length: 17

CDR3: CSVETELSGNTIHF
DNA: TGCAGCGTCGAGACAGAGCTCTCTGGAAACACCATACATTTT
J: TRBJ1-3
size: NA
V: TRBV29-1
D: NA
length: 14

CDR3: CASSLQGRVNTEAFF
DNA: TGCGCCAGCAGCCTACAGGGGAGGGTGAACACTGAAGCTTTCTTT
J: TRBJ1-1
size: many
V: TRBV4-1
D: TRBD1
length: 15

CDR3: CASSLMSASTGEQFF
DNA: TGTGCCAGCAGCTTAATGTCCGCGTCGACAGGGGAGCAGTTCTTC
J: TRBJ2-1
size: NA
V: TRBV7-3
D: TRBD1
length: 15

CDR3: CASSLWTPYGEQFF
DNA: TGTGCCAGCAGCTTGTGGACACCATACGGTGAGCAGTTCTTC
J: TRBJ2-1
size: many
V: TRBV5-4
D: NA
length: 14

CDR3: CASSLKVTVNYGYTF
DNA: TGTGCCAGCAGCTTAAAGGTTACCGTGAACTATGGCTACACCTTC
J: TRBJ1-2
size: NA
V: TRBV7-3
D: NA
length: 15

CDR3: CASSWTSGRQSGELFF
DNA: TGTGCCAGCAGCTGGACTAGCGGGAGGCAATCCGGGGAGCTGTTTTTT
J: TRBJ2-2
size: NA
V: TRBV5-5
D: TRBD2
length: 16

CDR3: CASSAPGSNTEAFF
DNA: TGTGCCAGCAGTGCCCCCGGGTCGAACACTGAAGCTTTCTTT
J: TRBJ1-1
size: NA
V: TRBV6-5
D: NA
length: 14

CDR3: CASSPGNTGELFF
DNA: TGCGCCAGCAGCCCGGGAAACACCGGGGAGCTGTTTTTT
J: TRBJ2-2
size: few
V: TRBV5-1
D: NA
length: 13

CDR3: CSARDSANYGYTF
DNA: TGCAGTGCTAGAGACAGCGCTAACTATGGCTACACCTTC
J: TRBJ1-2
size: NA
V: TRBV20-1
D: NA
length: 13

CDR3: CASRSVTHNEQFF
DNA: TGTGCCAGCAGATCGGTTACCCACAATGAGCAGTTCTTC
J: TRBJ2-1
size: NA
V: TRBV7-9
D: NA
length: 13

CDR3: CSVYGGFRAEAFF
DNA: TGCAGCGTTTATGGGGGGTTCAGGGCTGAAGCTTTCTTT
J: TRBJ1-1
size: NA
V: TRBV29-1
D: NA
length: 13

CDR3: CSARRPDLNYEQYF
DNA: TGCAGTGCTAGGCGGCCTGACCTGAACTACGAGCAGTACTTC
J: TRBJ2-7
size: few
V: TRBV20-1
D: NA
length: 14

CDR3: CASSLLRDNEQFF
DNA: TGTGCCAGCAGCTTATTGAGGGACAATGAGCAGTTCTTC
J: TRBJ2-1
size: NA
V: TRBV7-9
D: NA
length: 13

CDR3: CASSDWGRKAFF
DNA: TGTGCCAGCAGTGATTGGGGGCGCAAGGCTTTCTTT
J: TRBJ1-1
size: NA
V: TRBV25-1
D: NA
length: 12

CDR3: CASSFPSNEPSTDTQYF
DNA: TGTGCCAGCAGCTTCCCTTCCAACGAACCTAGCACAGATACGCAGTATTTT
J: TRBJ2-3
size: few
V: TRBV7-2
D: NA
length: 17

CDR3: CASKEDSSIVYGYTF
DNA: TGTGCCAGCAAGGAAGACAGCTCGATAGTTTATGGCTACACCTTC
J: TRBJ1-2
size: NA
V: TRBV2
D: NA
length: 15

CDR3: CASSDPQGRIGNTIYF
DNA: TGCGCCAGCAGTGACCCACAGGGGCGAATCGGAAACACCATATATTTT
J: TRBJ1-3
size: NA
V: TRBV10-2
D: TRBD1
length: 16

CDR3: CASSSRTGGTEAFF
DNA: TGTGCCAGCAGTTCACGAACCGGGGGCACTGAAGCTTTCTTT
J: TRBJ1-1
size: NA
V: TRBV7-3
D: NA
length: 14

CDR3: CASSARQGVSTDTQYF
DNA: TGTGCCAGCAGCGCCAGACAGGGCGTAAGCACAGATACGCAGTATTTT
J: TRBJ2-3
size: NA
V: TRBV7-6
D: TRBD1
length: 16

CDR3: CATSDPRKGLADTQYF
DNA: TGTGCCACCAGTGACCCCCGAAAGGGCCTAGCGGATACGCAGTATTTT
J: TRBJ2-3
size: NA
V: TRBV24-1
D: NA
length: 16

CDR3: CASSLTLLNTNAKLFF
DNA: TGCGCCAGCAGCTTGACGCTGCTCAACACTAATGCAAAACTGTTTTTT
J: TRBJ1-4
size: NA
V: TRBV5-1
D: NA
length: 16

CDR3: CASSIGLVGYNEQFF
DNA: TGTGCCAGTAGTATAGGGTTGGTCGGATACAATGAGCAGTTCTTC
J: TRBJ2-1
size: many
V: TRBV19
D: NA
length: 15

CDR3: CAISESDRYEQYF
DNA: TGTGCCATCAGTGAGTCTGACAGATACGAGCAGTACTTC
J: TRBJ2-7
size: NA
V: TRBV10-3
D: NA
length: 13